This T cell receptor beta chain was profiled in a study of CD8 T cells in Susac syndrome. The CDR3 is 14 residues long. Per the germline V gene, CDR1 is SGHRS and CDR2 is YFSETQ. Germline trimming cut 4 bases from V and 5 bases from J; bases unmatched to any gene: 7. Random hexamers were used to reverse transcribe an amount of about 0.45 to 1 ug RNA. Using its own MiXCR run on the immunoSEQ multiplex PCR reads, TCRdb lists one record per CDR3 protein. The sample holds roughly 130,000 distinct CDR3 sequences, about 95% seen once. The sequence was obtained from a human donor in good health. The sequenced sample was CD4+ T cells from PBMCs. The chain carries TRBV5-1 and TRBJ2-5; the match to TRBD2 covers 8 bases. DNA of the CDR3: TGCGCCAGCAGCAGAAGCGGGAGTGTTGAGACCCAGTACTTC. It codes for CASSRSGSVETQYF.